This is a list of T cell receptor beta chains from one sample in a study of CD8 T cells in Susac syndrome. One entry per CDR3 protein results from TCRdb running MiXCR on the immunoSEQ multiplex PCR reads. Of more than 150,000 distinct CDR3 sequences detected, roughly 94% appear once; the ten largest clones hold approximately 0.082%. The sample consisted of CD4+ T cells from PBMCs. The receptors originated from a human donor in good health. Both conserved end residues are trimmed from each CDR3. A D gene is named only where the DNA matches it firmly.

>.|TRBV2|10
ASAGSPREQY
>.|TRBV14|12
ASSQEGGAYTIY
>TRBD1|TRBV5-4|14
ASSGSVGQGTGELF
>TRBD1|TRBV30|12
ACLGQGATDTQY
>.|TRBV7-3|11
ASSLGKAETQY
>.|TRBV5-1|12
ASSSPGRVGGYT
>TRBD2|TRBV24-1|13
ATSDWTSGGREQF
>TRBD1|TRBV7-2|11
ASTIDRGYGYT
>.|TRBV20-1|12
SARAPGLNTEAF
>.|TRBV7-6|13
ASSTGQVPGGTQY
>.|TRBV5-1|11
ASTFGGAGELF
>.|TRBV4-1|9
ATAGYNEQF
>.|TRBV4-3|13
ASSQEKTGKNIQY
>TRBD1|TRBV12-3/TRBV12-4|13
ASSLQGTGFQPQH
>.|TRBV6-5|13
ASSLRQLGSGGYT
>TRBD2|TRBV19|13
ASSKLAGSNNEQF
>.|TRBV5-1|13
ASSFDTRSGGEQY
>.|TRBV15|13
ATSRDGGSGNTIY
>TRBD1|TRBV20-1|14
SASRDRGIAAGELF
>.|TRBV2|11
ASSEAVAGELF
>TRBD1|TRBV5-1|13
ASSSWTGTTGELF
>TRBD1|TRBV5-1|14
ASSFMVGTGGDEQY
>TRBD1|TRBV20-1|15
SATGTGGPIPPYEQY
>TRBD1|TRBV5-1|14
ASSLVGTGAEDTQY
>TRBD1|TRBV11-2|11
ASSSGTGGEQY
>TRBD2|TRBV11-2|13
ASSPERERYNEQF
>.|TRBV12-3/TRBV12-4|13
ASSPPGPSGETQY
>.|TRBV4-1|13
ASSSTPARQETQY
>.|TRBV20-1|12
SARDPVGQGAEF
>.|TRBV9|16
ASSLRGGGRYVNTEAF
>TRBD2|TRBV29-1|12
SAFPVAGLETQY